This T cell receptor (beta chain) was documented in a study of T cells after yellow fever vaccination. Study summary: Fractions containing few cells were prepared with SMART-Seq v4 Ultra Low Input.

Losses at the gene ends were 4 bases for V and 3 bases for J; bases not matched to a gene: 9. Per germline, CDR1 MGHRA and CDR2 YSYEKL. This CDR3 is 16 amino acids long. As TCR cDNA was made by 5'RACE template switching, a universal primer site and UMIs were added. TCRdb re-derived calls from the 5' RACE reads in MiXCR, one entry per CDR3 protein. The data contain under 95,000 distinct CDR3 sequences, about 7.7% of them singletons. With regard to this clonotype: Its target is unknown.

Overall study findings and caveats: CD4 and CD8 compartments shared a small share of clonotypes, likely from convergent recombination. Weaker, the secondary response peaked sooner, at day 5 versus 15.

The specimen comprised CD8+ T cells sorted from PBMCs, sampled about 10 days after the first yellow fever vaccination. The V gene is TRBV4-1, the J gene TRBJ2-3, with 8 bases lining up with TRBD1. This TCR was sampled from a man aged 18 to 29 who received the YFV17D yellow fever vaccine. The CDR3 DNA sequence: TGCGCCAGCAGCCCAATCGGCAGGGGGCTGACAGATACGCAGTATTTT. Its translation: CASSPIGRGLTDTQYF.